Following are 26 T cell receptor beta chains from one sample sequenced in a study of T cell responses to AZD1222 COVID-19 vaccine. Generated by immunoSEQ multiplex PCR, the TCRdb table keeps only in-frame clones and is missing some. The sample holds some 250,000 clones, 90% to 95% seen once. Here the sequenced sample was peripheral blood, taken 28 days after the second AZD1222 dose. These receptors all come from an adult who received the AZD1222 COVID-19 vaccine.

The chain uses TRBV28 and TRBJ1-5, with D possibly being TRBD1 (6 bases). Germline-derived CDR1 and CDR2 are MDHEN and SYDVKM. This CDR3 is 13 amino acids long. Between the trimmed V and J ends, which lost 4 bases and 4 bases, there was a span of 8 bases. CDR3 nucleotide sequence: TGTGCCAGCAGTTGGGGGGCGAATCAGCCCCAGCATTTT. Translating it yields CASSWGANQPQHF.

V usage is TRBV29-1 and J usage is TRBJ2-3; D may be TRBD2 (6 bases). In germline, CDR1 is SQVTM, CDR2 ANQGSEA. The length of the CDR3 is 12 residues. The ends were cut back, 3 bases at V and 3 bases at J, with 7 bases in the middle. The CDR3 DNA reads TGCAGCGTTGAGGGGGGAACAGATACGCAGTATTTT. Protein sequence: CSVEGGTDTQYF.

This chain joins TRBV7-9 and TRBJ1-4; no reliable D call. The V gene lost 5 bases and the J gene lost 7 bases, with 14 bases spanning the gap. The CDR3 consists of 14 residues. The V gene's germline CDR1 is SEHNR and CDR2 FQNEAQ (reference sequence). CDR3 nucleotide sequence: TGTGCCAGCAGCGCCCAGACGGTTTCTGAAAAACTGTTTTTT. Amino acid sequence: CASSAQTVSEKLFF.

The chain has TRBV7-2 and TRBJ1-2, with D possibly matching TRBD1 (5 bases). Germline V lookup: CDR1 SGHTA, CDR2 FQGNSA. Trimming left V 1 base short and J 2 bases short, with 5 bases between. This CDR3 region has 13 residues. In DNA form, the CDR3 reads TGTGCCAGCAGCTTAGGGGGGAACTATGGCTACACCTTC. This gives the protein CASSLGGNYGYTF.

The chain carries TRBV9 and TRBJ2-3; tentative D call: TRBD2 (6 bases). Trimming took 0 bases from V and 1 from J, leaving 15 bases between them. Germline-derived CDR1 and CDR2 are SGDLS and YYNGEE. The CDR3 has 17 residues. DNA of the CDR3: TGTGCCAGCAGCGTAGGACTAGACCCTTTAGGCACAGATACGCAGTATTTT. It is translated as CASSVGLDPLGTDTQYF.

The chain combines TRBV19 with TRBJ1-1; D is undetermined. The CDR3 length is 13 residues. Deletions cut 5 bases from V and 5 bases from J, with 12 bases between. Germline V gene lookup returns CDR1 LNHDA and CDR2 SQIVND (reference sequence). CDR3 nucleotide sequence: TGTGCCAGTAGTGCTCTTGGGAGGACTGAAGCTTTCTTT. It yields the protein CASSALGRTEAFF.

The chain recombines TRBV10-3 with TRBJ2-3; 7 nucleotides line up with TRBD1. Germline loops: CDR1 ENHRY, CDR2 SYGVKD. The J segment lost 1 base and the V segment lost 6 bases, leaving 4 bases of the junction unmatched. The CDR3 runs to 14 residues. This CDR3 is CAISEGAGTDTQYF. CDR3 bases: TGTGCCATCAGCGAGGGGGCCGGCACAGATACGCAGTATTTT.

The chain joins TRBV7-9 to TRBJ2-2; 10 bases map to TRBD1. J lost 8 bases, V lost 3 bases, and 6 bases had no gene match. Per the germline V gene, CDR1 is SEHNR and CDR2 is FQNEAQ (reference sequence). The CDR3 is 15 amino acids. For the CDR3, the DNA is TGTGCCAGCAGCTTTGGGGACAGGGGAAGTGGGGAGCTGTTTTTT. Translated: CASSFGDRGSGELFF.

This rearrangement joins TRBV5-1 to TRBJ2-1; TRBD2 aligns across 12 bases. The trim removed 1 base at V and 7 bases at J, leaving 9 bases unmatched. This CDR3 is built from 17 residues. CDR1 SGHRS and CDR2 YFSETQ come from the germline V gene. CDR3 nucleotide sequence: TGCGCCAGCAGCTTGAGGTTCGCTAGCGGGAGGGGAAATGAGCAGTTCTTC. Encoded protein: CASSLRFASGRGNEQFF.

The chain joins TRBV30 to TRBJ2-5; the D gene is possibly TRBD2 (5 bases). Germline V gives CDR1 GTSNPN, CDR2 SVGIG (reference sequence). V dropped 4 bases and J dropped 0 bases, with 24 bases sitting between them. CDR3 length: 18 amino acids. The CDR3 sequence: CAWNPGIRPIPYQETQYF. CDR3 in DNA: TGTGCCTGGAATCCGGGAATACGGCCCATCCCGTACCAAGAGACCCAGTACTTC. Complete variable domain (other parts from reference TRBV30 and TRBJ2-5): SQTIHQWPATLVQPVGSPLSLECTVEGTSNPNLYWYRQAAGRGLQLLFYSVGIGQISSEVPQNLSASRPQDRQFILSSKKLLLSDSGFYLCAWNPGIRPIPYQETQYFGPGTRLLVL.

CDR3: CASSLAPPLEAFF. DNA for the CDR3: TGTGCCAGCAGCTTAGCTCCGCCACTCGAAGCTTTCTTT. The gene calls are TRBV7-2 and TRBJ1-1, with unresolved D. CDR3 length equals 13 residues. The V gene lost 0 bases and the J gene lost 8 bases, with 10 bases spanning the gap. The germline CDR1 and CDR2 sequences are SGHTA and FQGNSA.

This chain uses TRBV28 with TRBJ2-7, with TRBD1 matching 9 bases. The germline gives CDR1 MDHEN, CDR2 SYDVKM. Trimming took 9 bases from V and 4 from J; bases not matched to a gene: 7. The length of the CDR3 is 13 residues. The CDR3 sequence: CASTTGGGYEQYF. CDR3 DNA sequence: TGTGCCAGTACTACAGGGGGCGGGTACGAGCAGTACTTC.

The chain links TRBV7-2 to TRBJ2-5, with D possibly matching TRBD2 (5 bases). The CDR3 runs to 13 residues. Germline CDR1 reads SGHTA; CDR2 reads FQGNSA. The V gene lost 3 bases and the J gene lost 4 bases, with 9 bases spanning the gap. The CDR3 nucleotides are TGTGCCAGCAGCTTCGGGGAGAGAGAGACCCAGTACTTC. Translating it yields CASSFGERETQYF.

This chain uses TRBV28 with TRBJ2-2, with D perhaps matching TRBD1 (6 bases). V lost 5 bases, J lost 0 bases, and 13 bases lay in between. CDR3 size: 16 residues. Germline loops: CDR1 MDHEN, CDR2 SYDVKM. CDR3 DNA sequence: TGTGCCAGCAGTGTAGACAGGCGCACGAACACCGGGGAGCTGTTTTTT. Protein sequence: CASSVDRRTNTGELFF.

This sequence joins TRBV4-2 and TRBJ2-3, with 9 bases aligning to TRBD1. Germline CDR1 LGHNA, CDR2 YNFKEQ. The CDR3 runs 16 residues. V gave up 0 bases and J gave up 4 bases; unmatched junction bases: 5. The CDR3 DNA sequence: TGTGCCAGCAGCCAAGAAAGGACAGGGGCAGCAGATACGCAGTATTTT. This sequence encodes CASSQERTGAADTQYF.

The chain has TRBV7-9 and TRBJ2-7; TRBD2 matches 13 bases. The germline V gene has CDR1 SEHNR and CDR2 FQNEAQ (reference sequence). The J segment lost 2 bases and the V segment lost 6 bases, leaving 10 bases of the junction unmatched. CDR3 size: 17 residues. CDR3 sequence reads: CASSSGTSGTHPYEQYF. CDR3 coding DNA: TGTGCCAGCAGTTCCGGGACTAGCGGGACTCACCCCTACGAGCAGTACTTC.

The V gene is TRBV24-1, the J gene TRBJ2-2; D ambiguous. Germline V gives CDR1 KGHDR, CDR2 SFDVKD. Trimming removed 7 bases at V and 1 base at J, with 3 bases between. CDR3 size: 12 residues. CDR3 protein: CATRQNTGELFF. CDR3 DNA sequence: TGTGCCACCAGACAGAACACCGGGGAGCTGTTTTTT.

The chain uses TRBV11-1 and TRBJ1-5; no clear D gene. Trimming took off 2 bases at V and 4 bases at J, with 6 bases between the two ends. Germline loops: CDR1 SGHAT, CDR2 FQDESV (reference sequence). The CDR3 extends over 13 amino acids. In DNA, the CDR3 is TGTGCCAGCAGCTTAAGCGGTAATCAGCCCCAGCATTTT. Its translation is CASSLSGNQPQHF.

The chain uses TRBV28 and TRBJ1-1; D might be TRBD1 (6 bases). The ends were cut back, 5 bases at V and 12 bases at J, with 19 bases in the middle. The CDR3 is made up of 13 amino acids. The germline CDR1 and CDR2 sequences are MDHEN and SYDVKM. The CDR3: CASSPGGPRGPFF. In DNA form, the CDR3 reads TGTGCCAGCAGTCCGGGGGGTCCCCGGGGGCCTTTCTTT.

The chain uses TRBV10-2 and TRBJ1-2; D gene uncertain. V was trimmed by 4 bases and J by 2 bases, leaving 14 bases between them. Germline lookup yields CDR1 WSHSY and CDR2 SAAADI. The CDR3 extends over 15 amino acids. CDR3 protein: CASSVAEDSNYGYTF. CDR3 coding DNA: TGCGCCAGCAGTGTGGCAGAGGATTCGAACTATGGCTACACCTTC.

The rearrangement uses TRBV29-1 and TRBJ1-3; TRBD1 agrees at 8 bases. This CDR3 contains 13 residues. Germline CDR1 is SQVTM and CDR2 is ANQGSEA. V shed 4 bases and J 4 bases; nucleotides not matched to a gene: 3. In DNA form, the CDR3 reads TGCAGCGTTGGAGGGACAGGAGGAAACACCATATATTTT. It is translated as CSVGGTGGNTIYF.

The chain has TRBV9 and TRBJ1-1; D not certain. With 0 bases removed from V and 1 base from J, the gap between germline ends came to 7 bases. CDR3 length equals 14 residues. The germline V gene encodes CDR1 SGDLS and CDR2 YYNGEE. The CDR3 coding sequence is TGTGCCAGCAGCGTAGGGCATCAGAACACTGAAGCTTTCTTT. It encodes CASSVGHQNTEAFF.

This chain connects TRBV9 to TRBJ2-2, with a tentative D call TRBD1 (6 bases). The CDR3 spans 16 residues. The ends were cut back, 7 bases at V and 0 bases at J, with 16 bases in the middle. The germline CDR1 and CDR2 sequences are SGDLS and YYNGEE. CDR3: CASAEVRTANTGELFF. For the CDR3, the DNA is TGTGCCAGCGCCGAAGTCCGGACAGCGAACACCGGGGAGCTGTTTTTT. Variable domain in full (rest from reference TRBV9 and TRBJ2-2): DSGVTQTPKHLITATGQRVTLRCSPRSGDLSVYWYQQSLDQGLQFLIQYYNGEERAKGNILERFSAQQFPDLHSELNLSSLELGDSALYFCASAEVRTANTGELFFGEGSRLTVL.

J is TRBJ2-1 and V is TRBV7-3, with a tentative D call TRBD1 (7 bases). V lost 0 bases and J lost 9, with 12 bases in between. The germline V gene has CDR1 SGHTA and CDR2 FQGTGA. The CDR3 consists of 14 residues. The CDR3 DNA sequence: TGTGCCAGCAGCTTAACTGGGCAGGGGGGTGAGCAGTTCTTC. This encodes CASSLTGQGGEQFF.

The rearrangement joins TRBV5-1 to TRBJ2-3; 8 bases fit TRBD1. Germline V gene sequence: CDR1 SGHRS, CDR2 YFSETQ. CDR3 length: 21 residues. J was trimmed by 6 bases and V by 3 bases; bases with no gene match: 27. CDR3 coding DNA: TGCGCCAGCAGCTCCCCTACGGAGCAATTAGGACTAAAAACAGGGGGGGATACGCAGTATTTT. Its translation is CASSSPTEQLGLKTGGDTQYF. The full variable domain, in which reference TRBV5-1 and TRBJ2-3 provide the parts outside the CDR3, is KAGVTQTPRYLIKTRGQQVTLSCSPISGHRSVSWYQQTPGQGLQFLFEYFSETQRNKGNFPGRFSGRQFSNSRSEMNVSTLELGDSALYLCASSSPTEQLGLKTGGDTQYFGPGTRLTVL.

The rearrangement uses TRBV11-2 and TRBJ2-7; D uncertain. Per the germline V gene, CDR1 is SGHAT and CDR2 is FQNNGV. The CDR3 is 14 residues long. V was clipped by 3 bases and J by 1 base, with 10 bases between them. The CDR3 here is CASSLLSRSYEQYF. In nucleotides, the CDR3 is TGTGCCAGCAGCTTGTTGTCCCGTTCCTACGAGCAGTACTTC. The variable domain in full, completed from reference TRBV11-2 and TRBJ2-7, reads EAGVAQSPRYKIIEKRQSVAFWCNPISGHATLYWYQQILGQGPKLLIQFQNNGVVDDSQLPKDRFSAERLKGVDSTLKIQPAKLEDSAVYLCASSLLSRSYEQYFGPGTRLTVT.